The next 17 T cell receptor beta chains were all read from a single sample in a study of cytomegalovirus exposure and HLA in healthy donors. Use of 60 Vbeta and 13 Jbeta primers characterized the PCR. Some clones are missing from TCRdb's copy, which holds only in-frame ones; the method was immunoSEQ multiplex PCR. This repertoire comprises about 160,000 clones; its ten largest clones make up 2.1%. The sequenced sample was PBMCs. These receptors originate from a man aged 25 to 40 in good health and CMV-seronegative.

V usage is TRBV25-1 and J usage is TRBJ2-3; 10 positions agree with TRBD2. The J segment lost 2 bases and the V segment lost 3 bases, leaving 8 bases of the junction unmatched. This CDR3 contains 17 residues. CDR1 is MGHDK and CDR2 is SYGVNS in the germline V gene. The CDR3: CASSESGRAPLTDTQYF. The CDR3 DNA reads TGTGCCAGCAGTGAGAGCGGGAGGGCCCCTCTCACAGATACGCAGTATTTT.

This chain uses TRBV10-2 with TRBJ1-5; a weak D match, TRBD1 (5 bases). V gave up 4 bases and J gave up 3 bases, with 13 bases separating them. This CDR3 comprises 15 residues. CDR1 WSHSY and CDR2 SAAADI come from the germline V gene. For the CDR3, the DNA is TGCGCCAGCAGTGGATGGGCAGGGCCCAATCAGCCCCAGCATTTT. Its protein product is CASSGWAGPNQPQHF.

This CDR3 is CASSITGENTEAFF. The DNA for the CDR3 is TGTGCCAGCAGCATCACGGGGGAGAACACTGAAGCTTTCTTT. The gene calls are TRBV7-6 and TRBJ1-1; possible D gene TRBD1, 5 bases. Trimming removed 5 bases from V and 1 base from J, with 11 bases in between. Germline lookup yields CDR1 SGHVS and CDR2 FNYEAQ. The length of the CDR3 is 14 residues.

The chain couples TRBV2 to TRBJ2-3; 13 bases are shared with TRBD2. Trimming took 6 bases from V and 2 from J; bases not matched to a gene: 8. Germline V CDR1 and CDR2: SNHLY, FYNNEI. The CDR3 contains 17 residues. The CDR3 coding sequence is TGTGCCAGCAGAAGACTAGCGGGAGGTACCTACACAGATACGCAGTATTTT. Residues: CASRRLAGGTYTDTQYF.

The V gene is TRBV28, the J gene TRBJ2-7; 7 nucleotides align to TRBD1. V lost 7 bases, J lost 4 bases, and 10 bases stayed unmatched. The CDR3 is 14 amino acids. The germline V gene has CDR1 MDHEN and CDR2 SYDVKM. In DNA form, the CDR3 reads TGTGCCAGCACGCCCGGGACAGAACTTTACGAGCAGTACTTC. Residues: CASTPGTELYEQYF.

The chain couples TRBV5-1 to TRBJ1-2; 7 bases align to TRBD1. Unmatched junction bases numbered 4, after V lost 5 bases and J lost 0 bases. This CDR3 has 14 residues. CDR1 SGHRS and CDR2 YFSETQ come from the germline V gene. The CDR3 DNA follows: TGCGCCAGCAGAGGGACAGAAGCTAACTATGGCTACACCTTC. It yields the protein CASRGTEANYGYTF.

This chain connects TRBV6-1 to TRBJ1-1, with 9 bases identical to TRBD1. This CDR3 region has 14 residues. Per the germline V gene, CDR1 is MNHNS and CDR2 is SASEGT. Unmatched junction bases numbered 11, after V lost 4 bases and J lost 11 bases. The CDR3 DNA follows: TGTGCCAGCAGTGTCATCATTGAGGGGACAGGGGCTTTCTTT. It yields the protein CASSVIIEGTGAFF.

CDR3 residues: CASSQESGSSYNEQFF. The CDR3, as DNA: TGCGCCAGCAGCCAAGAAAGCGGAAGCTCCTACAATGAGCAGTTCTTC. The chain is built from TRBV4-3 and TRBJ2-1; D may be TRBD2 (5 bases). The CDR3 runs to 16 residues. Germline V gene sequence: CDR1 LGHNA, CDR2 YSLEER. Trimming took off 0 bases at V and 0 bases at J, with 9 bases between the two ends.

The chain combines TRBV19 with TRBJ2-1, with D possibly TRBD2 on 5 matching bases. Trimming cost V 5 bases and J 0 bases, with 11 bases left between them. CDR3 length: 15 residues. CDR1 is LNHDA and CDR2 is SQIVND in the germline V gene (reference sequence). CDR3 in amino acids: CASSLGGSSYNEQFF. For the CDR3, the DNA is TGTGCCAGTAGTTTAGGAGGAAGCTCCTACAATGAGCAGTTCTTC.

The chain is built from TRBV7-8 and TRBJ1-4; D perhaps matches TRBD1 (5 bases). The CDR3 runs to 16 residues. Trimming took off 1 base at V and 8 bases at J, with 17 bases between the two ends. Germline loops: CDR1 SGHVS, CDR2 FQNEAQ. CDR3 sequence (DNA): TGTGCCAGCAGCTTAGTACCCGTTCAGGGAGGGGAAAAACTGTTTTTT. As protein: CASSLVPVQGGEKLFF.

The rearrangement links TRBV9 to TRBJ2-7; D possibly corresponds to TRBD2 (5 bases). Germline CDR1 reads SGDLS; CDR2 reads YYNGEE. Trimming took 5 bases from V and 9 from J, leaving 18 bases between them. This CDR3 has 13 residues. This CDR3 is CASSSRSTGVQYF. The DNA for the CDR3 is TGTGCCAGCAGTTCCAGATCTACCGGGGTGCAGTACTTC.

DNA for the CDR3: TGTGCCACCAGCAGCGCTTCAGGGGGTCAGCCCCAGCATTTT. This codes for CATSSASGGQPQHF. The gene calls are TRBV15 and TRBJ1-5, with 7 nucleotides matching TRBD1. The CDR3 consists of 14 residues. The V gene end was trimmed by 3 bases and the J gene end by 6 bases; junction bases not matched to a gene: 5. From germline, CDR1 is LNHNV and CDR2 YYDKDF (reference sequence).

The rearrangement links TRBV7-3 to TRBJ2-7; 11 bases fit TRBD2. The junction had 6 bases not matched to a gene; V was cut back by 5 bases and J by 6 bases. This CDR3 has 14 residues. From germline, CDR1 is SGHTA and CDR2 FQGTGA. The CDR3 bases are TGTGCCAGCAGCCCAACTAGCGGGAGTGCCGAGCAGTACTTC. It encodes CASSPTSGSAEQYF.

CDR3 sequence (DNA): TGCGCCAGCAGCGGAGGACAGCTCCAGAACACTGAAGCTTTCTTT. Amino acid sequence: CASSGGQLQNTEAFF. J is TRBJ1-1 and V is TRBV5-1; a possible D gene is TRBD1 (6 bases). The CDR3 covers 15 residues. The V end lost 4 bases, the J end lost 1 base, and 14 bases lay between the germline ends. The germline CDR1 and CDR2 sequences are SGHRS and YFSETQ.

This rearrangement joins TRBV18 to TRBJ1-3; 7 bases map to TRBD1. Trimming cost V 5 bases and J 3 bases; bases outside gene matches: 7. Germline lookup yields CDR1 KGHSH and CDR2 LQKENI. This CDR3 spans 15 amino acids. CDR3 coding DNA: TGTGCCAGCTCAACGACAGGGAACGGTGGAAACACCATATATTTT. Translated, it gives CASSTTGNGGNTIYF.

The J gene is TRBJ1-1, the V gene TRBV6-1; perhaps TRBD1 as D (5 bases). This CDR3 contains 15 residues. Trimming left V 6 bases short and J 3 bases short, with 17 bases between. Germline V CDR1 and CDR2: MNHNS, SASEGT. DNA for the CDR3: TGTGCCAGCAGCCCTTTGGGGTCGGGGGACACTGAAGCTTTCTTT. This sequence encodes CASSPLGSGDTEAFF.

The chain couples TRBV28 to TRBJ1-2; D is possibly TRBD1 (5 bases). V shed 2 bases and J shed 4 bases, with 14 bases lying between them. CDR3 length: 15 residues. CDR1 and CDR2 from the germline V gene are MDHEN and SYDVKM. Here the CDR3 DNA reads TGTGCCAGCAGTTTACCCGGCAGGGCGCGCTATGGCTACACCTTC. This codes for CASSLPGRARYGYTF.